Listed here are 32 T cell receptor beta chains from one sample, sequenced in a study of blood T cells in healthy people across ages. Sample-barcoded 5' priming and a J-beta primer mix drove a second PCR of about 7 to 12 cycles. MiXCR, applied by TCRdb to the 5' RACE reads, yields one record per CDR3 protein. This table holds some 760,000 distinct CDR3 sequences, 20% to 25% found once. This sample also appeared in a second study, on T cells of mothers and their children.

What was sequenced was blood. Receptors were obtained from a boy younger than 18 in good health.

The chain is built from TRBV20-1 and TRBJ2-7; possibly TRBD1 for D (5 bases). This CDR3 region has 12 residues. Between the trimmed V and J ends, which lost 4 bases and 4 bases, there was a span of 11 bases. Germline CDR1 and CDR2: DFQATT and SNEGSKA (reference sequence). The CDR3 is CSANKQGYEQYF. The CDR3 bases are TGCAGTGCTAATAAGCAGGGTTACGAGCAGTACTTC.

This clonotype appeared a few times. J is TRBJ2-7 and V is TRBV7-2, with no clear D. The germline V and J ends were trimmed by 1 base and 3 bases, with 10 bases remaining between them. CDR1 and CDR2 from the germline V gene are SGHTA and FQGNSA. The CDR3 loop spans 14 amino acids. The CDR3 DNA reads TGTGCCAGCAGCTTAGGGGCACAGAGCTACGAGCAGTACTTC. Translated: CASSLGAQSYEQYF.

The genes are TRBV20-1 and TRBJ1-2, with D possibly being TRBD1 (6 bases). Trimming pared 3 bases from V and 0 bases from J, leaving 17 bases between. This CDR3 spans 16 amino acids. Germline V lookup: CDR1 DFQATT, CDR2 SNEGSKA (reference sequence). This CDR3 is CSASTRDRSTNYGYTF. CDR3 bases: TGCAGTGCTAGTACCAGAGACAGGTCTACTAACTATGGCTACACCTTC.

J is TRBJ1-1 and V is TRBV6-2 or TRBV6-3, with D unclear. This CDR3 contains 12 residues. With 1 base removed from V and 5 bases from J, the gap between germline ends came to 5 bases. Germline V CDR1 and CDR2: MNHEY, SVGEGT. The CDR3 is CASSYWDTEAFF. In DNA, the CDR3 is TGTGCCAGCAGTTACTGGGATACTGAAGCTTTCTTT.

This clonotype was found once. The chain is built from TRBV9 and TRBJ1-5, with D tentatively TRBD1 (6 bases). The CDR3 runs 14 residues. Trimming took off 4 bases at V and 6 bases at J, with 14 bases between the two ends. Germline loops: CDR1 SGDLS, CDR2 YYNGEE. CDR3 nucleotide sequence: TGTGCCAGCAGCCCCCGGGGGGCTGGTCAGCCCCAGCATTTT. It translates to CASSPRGAGQPQHF.

The V and J genes are TRBV20-1 and TRBJ1-2; 7 bases are a match to TRBD1. The germline V gene has CDR1 DFQATT and CDR2 SNEGSKA (reference sequence). CDR3 length equals 13 residues. The junction had 7 bases not matched to a gene; V was cut back by 5 bases and J by 4 bases. CDR3 coding DNA: TGCAGTGCTTTCACAGGGGTTGGCTATGGCTACACCTTC. Its translation is CSAFTGVGYGYTF.

This sequence joins TRBV6-1 and TRBJ2-7; no definite D call. V was pared by 3 bases and J by 1 base, with 13 bases between. Germline V lookup: CDR1 MNHNS, CDR2 SASEGT. The CDR3 covers 15 residues. Here the CDR3 DNA reads TGTGCCAGCAGTGAGTCAATTTCCCCTTCCTACGAGCAGTACTTC. It is translated as CASSESISPSYEQYF.

V is TRBV5-1 and J is TRBJ2-7; 12 bases are shared with TRBD2. Germline V gene data show CDR1 as SGHRS and CDR2 as YFSETQ. This CDR3 region has 16 residues. Trimming took 0 bases from V and 7 from J; bases not matched to a gene: 8. DNA of the CDR3: TGCGCCAGCAGCTTGGGGCGACTAGCGGGGGTTGAAGAGCAGTACTTC. Its protein is CASSLGRLAGVEEQYF. Drawing the rest from reference TRBV5-1 and TRBJ2-7, the complete variable domain is KAGVTQTPRYLIKTRGQQVTLSCSPISGHRSVSWYQQTPGQGLQFLFEYFSETQRNKGNFPGRFSGRQFSNSRSEMNVSTLELGDSALYLCASSLGRLAGVEEQYFGPGTRLTVT.

The chain employs TRBV27 and TRBJ2-1; TRBD2 matches at 11 bases. CDR1 and CDR2 (germline): MNHEY, SMNVEV (reference sequence). The CDR3 length is 15 residues. Unmatched junction bases numbered 4, after V lost 4 bases and J lost 5 bases. In nucleotides, the CDR3 is TGTGCCAGCAGTTATAGCGGGAGGGCCGACAATGAGCAGTTCTTC. Amino acids: CASSYSGRADNEQFF.

The chain carries TRBV29-1 and TRBJ2-1; D gene unclear. This CDR3 is built from 15 residues. The germline CDR1 and CDR2 sequences are SQVTM and ANQGSEA. V lost 7 bases to trimming and J lost 2 bases, with 18 bases between them. CDR3 nucleotide sequence: TGCAGCGCCTCCGGCGGCGCGCGCCCCTACAATGAGCAGTTCTTC. It specifies CSASGGARPYNEQFF.

This clonotype was counted a few times. This chain joins TRBV5-1 and TRBJ2-5; weak D call: TRBD1 (5 bases). The closer fit of TRBJ2-7 to the DNA end suggests the J call may be wrong. CDR1 and CDR2 from the germline V gene are SGHRS and YFSETQ. The CDR3 totals 14 residues. CDR3 loop: CASSFTGPTYEQYF. Here the CDR3 DNA reads TGCGCCAGCAGCTTTACAGGCCCAACCTACGAGCAGTACTTC.

This clonotype was counted a few times. The rearrangement joins TRBV6-5 to TRBJ1-4; tentative D call: TRBD1 (5 bases). CDR3 size: 15 residues. Germline assignment: CDR1 MNHEY and CDR2 SVGAGI. Trimming removed 3 bases from V and 3 bases from J, with 11 bases in between. The CDR3 DNA reads TGTGCCAGCAGTTATTCCGACAGCCCTAATGAAAAACTGTTTTTT. It specifies CASSYSDSPNEKLFF.

This chain uses TRBV7-9 with TRBJ1-4, with 9 bases that match TRBD1. Germline trimming cut 4 bases from V and 8 bases from J; bases unmatched to any gene: 5. The CDR3 length is 14 residues. CDR1 and CDR2 from the germline V gene are SEHNR and FQNEAQ (reference sequence). The CDR3 sequence: CASSYRQGGEKLFF. Written as DNA, the CDR3 is TGTGCCAGCAGCTATAGACAGGGGGGCGAAAAACTGTTTTTT.

This clonotype turned up a few times. V gene TRBV7-2 combines with J gene TRBJ2-7; D gene ambiguous. Germline V lookup: CDR1 SGHTA, CDR2 FQGNSA. This CDR3 has 11 residues. The V and J ends lost 0 bases and 6 bases respectively, with 3 bases between them. The CDR3 here is CASSLATEQYF. DNA of the CDR3: TGTGCCAGCAGCTTAGCGACCGAGCAGTACTTC.

The chain links TRBV7-8 to TRBJ1-1, with D unclear. The CDR3 covers 15 residues. Between the trimmed V and J ends, which lost 1 base and 3 bases, there was a span of 12 bases. Germline V gives CDR1 SGHVS, CDR2 FQNEAQ. The CDR3 region has the DNA TGTGCCAGCAGCTTAGGTGTTGTGCGGGACACTGAAGCTTTCTTT. Translation: CASSLGVVRDTEAFF.

This chain connects TRBV2 to TRBJ2-1; tentatively, D is TRBD1 (5 bases). Germline CDR1 is SNHLY and CDR2 is FYNNEI. Between the trimmed V and J ends, which lost 6 bases and 8 bases, there was a span of 17 bases. The CDR3 has 14 amino acids. The CDR3 nucleotides read TGTGCCAGCAGAGTTGTGGGGCTAGAGGATGAGCAGTTCTTC. It specifies CASRVVGLEDEQFF.

The chain has TRBV28 and TRBJ2-3; 10 bases line up with TRBD1. The CDR3 is 14 residues long. The germline gives CDR1 MDHEN, CDR2 SYDVKM. Losses at the gene ends were 7 bases for V and 4 bases for J; bases not matched to a gene: 5. DNA of the CDR3: TGTGCCAGCACCTGGACAGGGGGTGCAGATACGCAGTATTTT. Encoded protein: CASTWTGGADTQYF.

This clonotype was counted between two and nine times. In nucleotides, the CDR3 is TGTGCCAGCAGTTTTGGGACGATCTACGAGCAGTACTTC. Translating gives CASSFGTIYEQYF. The V call is TRBV27, the J call TRBJ2-7; D possibly matches TRBD1 or TRBD2 (5 bases each). The CDR3 totals 13 residues. V lost 3 bases and J lost 3, with 9 bases in between. Germline loops: CDR1 MNHEY, CDR2 SMNVEV (reference sequence).

The J gene is TRBJ2-5, the V gene TRBV20-1; 7 nucleotides agree with TRBD1. The J call may be mistaken, given a closer DNA end match to TRBJ2-1. The germline V gene encodes CDR1 DFQATT and CDR2 SNEGSKA (reference sequence). The CDR3 totals 13 residues. DNA of the CDR3: TGCAGTGCTAACCCGGGACAGCCCAATGAGCAGTTCTTC. This gives the protein CSANPGQPNEQFF.

This clonotype was recorded a few times. This chain joins TRBV7-9 and TRBJ1-1, with unresolved D. The V end lost 3 bases, the J end lost 4 bases, and 12 bases lay between the germline ends. CDR1 is SEHNR and CDR2 is FQNEAQ in the germline V gene (reference sequence). The CDR3 length is 14 residues. Here the CDR3 reads CASSFGHLGTEAFF. CDR3 nucleotide sequence: TGTGCCAGCAGCTTTGGCCATTTAGGCACTGAAGCTTTCTTT.

This clonotype was observed a handful of times. The chain couples TRBV21-1 to TRBJ1-2. TRBV21-1 is classified as a pseudogene. The CDR3 sequence is 13 residues long. CDR3 region: CASSNEGSNGYTF. The CDR3 bases are TGTGCCAGCAGCAACGAGGGTTCGAATGGCTACACCTTC.

The chain joins TRBV15 to TRBJ2-5; D possibly corresponds to TRBD2 (6 bases). TRBJ2-1 matches the DNA end more closely, so the J call is doubtful. Per germline, CDR1 LNHNV and CDR2 YYDKDF (reference sequence). The CDR3 is made up of 16 amino acids. DNA for the CDR3: TGTGCCACCAGCAGAGAACCGGGACTCTTATACAATGAGCAGTTCTTC. It codes for CATSREPGLLYNEQFF.

The chain couples TRBV7-9 to TRBJ2-1, with 8 positions matching TRBD2. Trimming took 2 bases from V and 5 from J; bases not matched to a gene: 11. Looked up from germline, CDR1 is SEHNR and CDR2 is FQNEAQ (reference sequence). The CDR3 runs 17 residues. The CDR3 loop is CASSLTLISGGNNEQFF. The CDR3 DNA reads as TGTGCCAGCAGCTTAACCCTCATCAGCGGGGGTAACAATGAGCAGTTCTTC.

V is TRBV14 and J is TRBJ1-1, with a possible D match to TRBD1 (5 bases). This CDR3 has 15 residues. V lost 0 bases, J lost 3 bases, and 11 bases lay in between. Germline values: CDR1 SGHDN, CDR2 FVKESK. In nucleotides, the CDR3 is TGTGCCAGCAGCCAAGATCGACAGTTGTACACTGAAGCTTTCTTT. Its protein product is CASSQDRQLYTEAFF.

The chain combines TRBV7-2 with TRBJ2-3, with D maybe TRBD2 (6 bases). Germline lookup yields CDR1 SGHTA and CDR2 FQGNSA. This CDR3 is 17 amino acids long. V was trimmed by 1 base and J by 0 bases, leaving 14 bases between them. The CDR3 protein is CASSLGVSGFSTDTQYF. The CDR3 nucleotides are TGTGCCAGCAGCTTAGGTGTGAGCGGGTTTAGCACAGATACGCAGTATTTT. The full variable domain, with the rest looked up from reference TRBV7-2 and TRBJ2-3, is GAGVSQSPSNKVTEKGKDVELRCDPISGHTALYWYRQSLGQGLEFLIYFQGNSAPDKSGLPSDRFSAERTGGSVSTLTIQRTQQEDSAVYLCASSLGVSGFSTDTQYFGPGTRLTVL.

This clonotype was observed at least ten times. The gene calls are TRBV27 and TRBJ2-1, with 7 bases that match TRBD1. Unmatched junction bases numbered 1, after V lost 2 bases and J lost 3 bases. The CDR3 consists of 14 residues. Germline values: CDR1 MNHEY, CDR2 SMNVEV (reference sequence). CDR3 coding DNA: TGTGCCAGCAGTTTAAGGGGGCTCTACAATGAGCAGTTCTTC. The encoded protein is CASSLRGLYNEQFF.

This clonotype was observed a few times. J is TRBJ1-1 and V is TRBV7-2, with D perhaps TRBD1 (5 bases). Germline V gene data show CDR1 as SGHTA and CDR2 as FQGNSA. The CDR3 extends over 16 amino acids. V was cut by 3 bases and J by 1 base, with 15 bases left in between. CDR3 loop: CASSLTAGRTNTEAFF. The CDR3 DNA reads TGTGCCAGCAGCTTGACTGCGGGACGGACGAACACTGAAGCTTTCTTT.

This clonotype was detected only a few times. The V and J genes are TRBV10-2 and TRBJ2-2; 11 positions match TRBD2. The length of the CDR3 is 15 residues. Per the germline V gene, CDR1 is WSHSY and CDR2 is SAAADI. J was trimmed by 4 bases and V by 3 bases; bases with no gene match: 1. CDR3 DNA sequence: TGCGCCAGCAGTGAAGGGACTAGCGGCACCGGGGAGCTGTTTTTT. This codes for CASSEGTSGTGELFF.

In this sample, this clonotype turned up a few times. The chain combines TRBV6-1 with TRBJ2-3; D unclear. V dropped 3 bases and J dropped 6 bases, with 10 bases sitting between them. The CDR3 is 13 residues long. The germline CDR1 and CDR2 sequences are MNHNS and SASEGT. The CDR3 is CASSDSFSDTQYF. Written as DNA, the CDR3 is TGTGCCAGCAGTGACTCGTTTTCGGATACGCAGTATTTT.

The sample holds a few counts of this clonotype. The chain is built from TRBV7-9 and TRBJ1-1; D is uncertain. The V end lost 5 bases, the J end lost 0 bases, and 13 bases lay between the germline ends. This CDR3 contains 15 residues. CDR1 is SEHNR and CDR2 is FQNEAQ in the germline V gene (reference sequence). This chain's CDR3 is CASSGPGPMNTEAFF. Here the CDR3 DNA reads TGTGCCAGCAGCGGCCCGGGTCCCATGAACACTGAAGCTTTCTTT.

The sample holds a few counts of this clonotype. Germline is not matched at one junction end, which may reflect a read error. The chain uses TRBV5-6 and TRBJ2-2; no firm D call. Germline V gives CDR1 SGHDT, CDR2 YYEEEE. The CDR3 length is 13 residues. CDR3 sequence (DNA): TGTGCCTGCAGCTTGGCCGGCACCGGGGAGCTGTTTTTT. Protein: CACSLAGTGELFF.

V usage is TRBV29-1 and J usage is TRBJ1-2, with 9 bases lining up with TRBD1. The V gene's germline CDR1 is SQVTM and CDR2 ANQGSEA. Losses at the gene ends were 5 bases for V and 2 bases for J; bases not matched to a gene: 6. This CDR3 is built from 14 residues. The CDR3 DNA sequence: TGCAGCGTTATCACCGGGACAGGGAACTATGGCTACACCTTC. This sequence encodes CSVITGTGNYGYTF.